This TCR beta chain was identified during a study of cytomegalovirus exposure and HLA in healthy donors. General study results and limits: For TCR beta chains, V- and J-gene trimming was later linked to a missense DCLRE1C variant.

Trimming took off 0 bases at V and 7 bases at J, with 12 bases between the two ends. CDR1 is SNHLY, CDR2 FYNNEI, per germline. The CDR3 length is 14 residues. A multiplex PCR was run with 60 Vbeta primers and 13 Jbeta primers. The method was immunoSEQ multiplex PCR; TCRdb's version includes in-frame clones alone and lacks a portion of them. The top ten hold approximately 35% of the sample, which has tens of thousands of clones, approximately 71% seen once. As concerns this clone: What it binds is not known.

The receptor's source is a man aged 40-55 years in good health and CMV-seropositive. Sequencing was done on a sample of PBMCs. V gene TRBV2 combines with J gene TRBJ1-2; tentative D call: TRBD1 (6 bases). The CDR3 DNA follows: TGTGCCAGCAGTGAAGCGCGGGGGGCGGGTGGCTACACCTTC. Its translation: CASSEARGAGGYTF.